This record concerns one T cell receptor beta chain sequence. Here immunoSEQ multiplex PCR was the method, and the copy in TCRdb shows in-frame clones only, minus some. This sample has about 250,000 clones; 80% to 95% occur once, and the top ten carry roughly 0.89%. Trimming removed 0 bases from V and 7 bases from J, with 7 bases in between. Germline V lookup: CDR1 SEHNR, CDR2 FQNEAQ (reference sequence). The CDR3 is made up of 13 amino acids. The data belong to a study of blood T cell repertoires in COVID-19. The chain couples TRBV7-9 to TRBJ1-5; D gene uncertain. The TCR comes from a man aged 30 to 45 with COVID-19, enrolled during active disease. The sequenced sample consisted of peripheral blood. The CDR3 reads CASSLASQQPQHF. CDR3 bases: TGTGCCAGCAGCTTAGCGTCCCAGCAGCCCCAGCATTTT.